The rows below give T cell receptor beta chains drawn from one sample of a study of cytomegalovirus exposure and HLA in healthy donors. Produced via immunoSEQ multiplex PCR; TCRdb's table is partial and in-frame only. The sample carries 140,000 or so clones, roughly 80% recorded once. The sample comprised PBMCs. The source is a woman between 40 and 50 years old in good health and CMV-seropositive. CDR3s include the opening cysteine and the closing phenylalanine or tryptophan.

V	CDR3
TRBV10-3	CAISEREGIGGYTF
TRBV9	CASSALRVDTEAFF
TRBV29-1	CSVAGLNTGYTF
TRBV28	CASSFPPGQGLGQYF
TRBV19	CASSGRGGLSYEQYF
TRBV4-2	CASSRDRNTEAFF
TRBV10-1	CASSDPANSSYEQYF
TRBV4-3	CASSQGTGAPYSPLHF
TRBV4-2	CASSQEWDNEQYF
TRBV7-3	CASSLSRTGPNTEAFF
TRBV6-1	CASSEGLPGQETQYF
TRBV7-3	CASSLFSSGNEQFF
TRBV14	CASSPGTSGPGELFF
TRBV9	CASSVGFSGGAAGSYNEQFF
TRBV4-3	CASSPATGPGALGANVLTF
TRBV7-3	CASSQGLAGAGGEQFF
TRBV28	CASRQQGYSYEQYF
TRBV15	CATSRDYGGRGEDEQFF
TRBV29-1	CSARTGNEKLFF
TRBV6-6	CASSRLAGGAYEQYF
TRBV7-3	CASSLQADREQFF
TRBV28	CASSLLDRGREGYTF
TRBV7-3	CASRQGSNTEAFF